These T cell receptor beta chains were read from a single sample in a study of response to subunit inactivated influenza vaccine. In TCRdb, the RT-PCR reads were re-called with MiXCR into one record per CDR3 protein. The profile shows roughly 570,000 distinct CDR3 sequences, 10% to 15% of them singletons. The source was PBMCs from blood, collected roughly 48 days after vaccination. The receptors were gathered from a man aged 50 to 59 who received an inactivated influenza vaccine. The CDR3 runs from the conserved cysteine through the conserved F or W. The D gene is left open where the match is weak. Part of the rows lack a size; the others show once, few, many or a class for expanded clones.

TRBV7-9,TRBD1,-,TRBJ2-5,TGTGCCAGCACCCTGACAGGGGAGACCCAGTACTTC,CASTLTGETQYF
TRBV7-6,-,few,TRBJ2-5,TGTGCCAGCAGCCCCATTGCGGCGGAGACCCAGTACTTC,CASSPIAAETQYF
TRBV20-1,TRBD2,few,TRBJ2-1,TGCAGTGCTACCCCGGGACTAGCGGGAGGTCCCATATCCTACAATGAGCAGTTCTTC,CSATPGLAGGPISYNEQFF
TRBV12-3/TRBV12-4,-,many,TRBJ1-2,TGTGCCAGCAGTTTAAGAATCGGGGCAGCTGTAAAGTTGACCTTC,CASSLRIGAAVKLTF
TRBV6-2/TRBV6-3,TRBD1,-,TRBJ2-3,TGTGCCAGCAGCAACACAGGGGGTGTTAGCACAGATACGCAGTATTTT,CASSNTGGVSTDTQYF
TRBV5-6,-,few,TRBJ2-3,TGTGCCAGCGGCCTCGGGTGGGATACGCAGTATTTT,CASGLGWDTQYF
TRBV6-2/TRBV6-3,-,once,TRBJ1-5,TGTGCCAGCAGTCCCGGGACACACAATCAGCCCCAGCATTTT,CASSPGTHNQPQHF
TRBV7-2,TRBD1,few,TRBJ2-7,TGTGCCAGCAGCAGGGACAGGGGGCAAGGCTACGAGCAGTACTTC,CASSRDRGQGYEQYF
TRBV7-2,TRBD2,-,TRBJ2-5,TGTGCCAGCAGCTCCACGACTAGCGGGCGGGAGACCCAGTACTTC,CASSSTTSGRETQYF
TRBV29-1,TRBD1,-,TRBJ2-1,TGCAGCACCGGACAGGGGCACAATGAGCAGTTCTTC,CSTGQGHNEQFF
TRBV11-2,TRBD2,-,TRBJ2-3,TGTGCCAGCAGCCTGAGATTGACTAGCGGCGGGGCAGATACGCAGTATTTT,CASSLRLTSGGADTQYF
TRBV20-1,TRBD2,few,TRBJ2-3,TGCAGTGCTCCCGTCGGGGGGAGCACAGATACGCAGTATTTT,CSAPVGGSTDTQYF
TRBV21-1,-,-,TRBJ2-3,TGTGCCAGCTTGATCGTCGAGCACACAGATACGCAGTATTTT,CASLIVEHTDTQYF
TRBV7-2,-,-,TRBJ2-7,TGTGCCAGCAGCTTCCGCGCCGAGCAGTACTTC,CASSFRAEQYF
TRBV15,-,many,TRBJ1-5,TGTGCCACCAGCAGAGATAGGCCAGGGAGAACCAATCAGCCCCAGCATTTT,CATSRDRPGRTNQPQHF
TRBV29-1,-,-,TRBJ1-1,TGCAGCGCTGCGGGGTGGGCCACTGAAGCTTTCTTT,CSAAGWATEAFF
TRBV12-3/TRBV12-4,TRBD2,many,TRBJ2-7,TGTGCCAGCAGGACCGGACTAGTCTCCGAGCAGTACTTC,CASRTGLVSEQYF
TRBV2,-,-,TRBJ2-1,TGTGCCAGCAGTGGTAGTAGATGGGATGAGCAGTTCTTC,CASSGSRWDEQFF
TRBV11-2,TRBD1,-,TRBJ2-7,TGTGCCAGCAGCGTACCGGGACAGAACCTCTACGAGCAGTACTTC,CASSVPGQNLYEQYF
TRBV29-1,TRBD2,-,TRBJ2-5,TGCAGCGTTGAAGATCCCCTGGAACTAGCGGGAGCCTGGACCCAGTACTTC,CSVEDPLELAGAWTQYF
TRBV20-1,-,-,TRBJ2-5,TGCAGTGCTAGAGGCCAATCTAGGGATCAAGAGACCCAGTACTTC,CSARGQSRDQETQYF
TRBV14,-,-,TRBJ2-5,TGTGCCAGCAGCCAAGATTTAGTTTCGGAGACCCAGTACTTC,CASSQDLVSETQYF
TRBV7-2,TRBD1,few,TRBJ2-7,TGTGCCAGCAGCTTAGATTGGACAGGCTCCTACGAGCAGTACTTC,CASSLDWTGSYEQYF
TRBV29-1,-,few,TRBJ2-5,TGCAGCGCCACTACTTTCGAGACCCAGTACTTC,CSATTFETQYF
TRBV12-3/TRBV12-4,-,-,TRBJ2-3,TGTGCCAGCAGTGTTCGACCTTTCGCGCAGTATTTT,CASSVRPFAQYF
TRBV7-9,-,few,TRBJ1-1,TGTGCCAGCAGCTTAACACTGCCTGAGGCTTTCTTT,CASSLTLPEAFF
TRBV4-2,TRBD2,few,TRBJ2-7,TGTGCCAGCAGCCAACTAGCGGGGGGGCGTGACGAGCAGTACTTC,CASSQLAGGRDEQYF
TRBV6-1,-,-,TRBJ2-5,TGTGCCAGCAGCCACCCAGGGGGGCAGACCCAGTACTTC,CASSHPGGQTQYF
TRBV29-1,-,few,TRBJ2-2,TGCAGCGTTGGAACGCCGGTCGGGGAGCTGTTTTTT,CSVGTPVGELFF
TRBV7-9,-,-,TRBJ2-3,TGTGCCAGCAGCTCGGGACTTCCCCCTCCAGATACGCAGTATTTT,CASSSGLPPPDTQYF
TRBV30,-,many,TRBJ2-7,TGTGCCTGGAGTGTAGGTCGGGCCTACGAGCAGTACTTC,CAWSVGRAYEQYF
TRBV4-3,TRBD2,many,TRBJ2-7,TGCGCCAGCAGCCAAGGGACTAGCGGGAGGGCCCACGAGCAGTACTTC,CASSQGTSGRAHEQYF
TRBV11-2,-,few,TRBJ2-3,TGTGCCAGCAGCCCTAGTGGGCTAATCACAGATACGCAGTATTTT,CASSPSGLITDTQYF
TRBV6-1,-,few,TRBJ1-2,TGTGCCAGTAAAGTGGGCCTTTACTATGGCTACACCTTC,CASKVGLYYGYTF
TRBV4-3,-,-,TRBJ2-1,TGCGCCAGCAGCCACTACCGGGCCTACAATGAGCAGTTCTTC,CASSHYRAYNEQFF
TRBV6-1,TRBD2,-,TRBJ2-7,TGTGCCAGCAGTCGCGGACTAGCGGGAAGGCCTAGGACCTACGAGCAGTACTTC,CASSRGLAGRPRTYEQYF
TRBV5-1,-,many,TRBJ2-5,TGCGCCAGCAGCTTGGCCCGGCAAGAGACCCAGTACTTC,CASSLARQETQYF
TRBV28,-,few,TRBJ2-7,TGTGCCAGCAGTTACCTCACCGGGCTCGGGTACGAGCAGTACTTC,CASSYLTGLGYEQYF
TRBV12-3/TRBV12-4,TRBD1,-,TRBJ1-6,TGTGCCAGCAGCCGACAGGGGGATTCACCCCTCCACTTT,CASSRQGDSPLHF
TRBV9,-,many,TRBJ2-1,TGTGCCAGCAGCGTAGGGGCCGAGCAGTTCTTC,CASSVGAEQFF
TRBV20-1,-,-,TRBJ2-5,TGCAGTGCTAATCCCGGACACCAAGAGACCCAGTACTTC,CSANPGHQETQYF
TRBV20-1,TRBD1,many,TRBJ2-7,TGCAGTGCTGATACCGGGACAGGATTACGAGGGCAGTACTTC,CSADTGTGLRGQYF
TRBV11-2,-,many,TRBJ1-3,TGTGCCAGCAGCTTAGGCCAGACCTCTGGAAACACCATATATTTT,CASSLGQTSGNTIYF
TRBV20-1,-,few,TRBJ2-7,TGCAGTGCTAGACCCTTTAGTACCTACGAGCAGTACTTC,CSARPFSTYEQYF
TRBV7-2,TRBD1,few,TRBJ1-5,TGTGCCAGCAGCTTAGAGGGACAGCGTAATCAGCCCCAGCATTTT,CASSLEGQRNQPQHF
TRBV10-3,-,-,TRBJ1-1,TGTGCCATCGGGGCGGACACTGAAGCTTTCTTT,CAIGADTEAFF
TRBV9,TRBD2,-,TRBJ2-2,TGTGCCAGCAGCGCTAGCGGGTCCGGGGAGCTGTTTTTT,CASSASGSGELFF
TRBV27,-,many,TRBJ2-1,TGTGCCAGCAGTCCCACTTCTTACAATGAGCAGTTCTTC,CASSPTSYNEQFF
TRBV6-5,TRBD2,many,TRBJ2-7,TGTGCCAGCAGTAGCGGACTAGGGCGGGTTATGAGGGAGCAGTACTTC,CASSSGLGRVMREQYF